Each of the 30 T cell receptor beta chains below was sequenced from the same sample in a study of T cell changes during pregnancy in multiple sclerosis. The protocol was immunoSEQ multiplex PCR, while the TCRdb copy is restricted to in-frame clones and leaves out a portion. The profile covers tens of thousands of clones, with roughly 91% appearing a single time and 0.5% taken by the ten largest. The sample here was CD4+ T cells from peripheral blood mononuclear cells, taken in the third trimester of pregnancy. Receptors were obtained from a female donor with multiple sclerosis, enrolled in a pregnancy study.

This rearrangement joins TRBV10-2 to TRBJ1-5; the D is unclear. Germline CDR1 is WSHSY and CDR2 is SAAADI. The CDR3 runs to 12 residues. V dropped 3 bases and J dropped 9 bases, with 9 bases sitting between them. The chain's CDR3 is CASSDLSGPQHF. CDR3 sequence (DNA): TGCGCCAGCAGTGACTTATCAGGGCCCCAGCATTTT.

V gene TRBV5-6 combines with J gene TRBJ2-5; D gene unclear. V lost 4 bases and J 5 bases, leaving 18 bases between the germline ends. Germline CDR1 reads SGHDT; CDR2 reads YYEEEE. The CDR3 length is 15 residues. In DNA, the CDR3 is TGTGCCAGCAGCCCCACAGCTTTGTTTGGGGAGACCCAGTACTTC. Its protein is CASSPTALFGETQYF. The entire variable domain, with the rest obtained from reference TRBV5-6 and TRBJ2-5, is as follows: DAGVTQSPTHLIKTRGQQVTLRCSPKSGHDTVSWYQQALGQGPQFIFQYYEEEERQRGNFPDRFSGHQFPNYSSELNVNALLLGDSALYLCASSPTALFGETQYFGPGTRLLVL.

This rearrangement joins TRBV2 to TRBJ2-5, with a weak D call TRBD2 (7 bases). This CDR3 contains 15 residues. Germline-derived CDR1 and CDR2 are SNHLY and FYNNEI. Trimming took off 0 bases at V and 5 bases at J, with 13 bases between the two ends. The CDR3 sequence: CASSEARGGLETQYF. CDR3 sequence (DNA): TGTGCCAGCAGTGAAGCTCGCGGGGGCCTGGAGACCCAGTACTTC.

This chain links TRBV7-9 with TRBJ1-2; maybe TRBD1 (6 bases). Germline V lookup: CDR1 SEHNR, CDR2 FQNEAQ (reference sequence). The CDR3 consists of 13 residues. V lost 8 bases to trimming and J lost 3 bases, with 13 bases between them. CDR3 nucleotide sequence: TGTGCCAGCGGCTACAGGGTAGACTATGGCTACACCTTC. Its translation is CASGYRVDYGYTF.

The chain employs TRBV7-9 and TRBJ1-3, with no clear D. The V end was cut by 2 bases, the J end by 7 bases, with 18 bases between. The CDR3 is 16 amino acids. Looked up from germline, CDR1 is SEHNR and CDR2 is FQNEAQ (reference sequence). CDR3 sequence: CASSLQLPLPNNTIYF. The CDR3 DNA follows: TGTGCCAGCAGCTTACAGTTGCCTCTGCCCAACAACACCATATATTTT.

The V gene is TRBV2, the J gene TRBJ2-1, with 8 bases matching TRBD2. The CDR3 length is 13 residues. Trimming cost V 11 bases and J 4 bases; bases outside gene matches: 7. Germline CDR1 is SNHLY and CDR2 is FYNNEI. The chain's CDR3 is CAFRGGSYNEQFF. CDR3 DNA: TGTGCCTTTCGCGGGGGGTCTTACAATGAGCAGTTCTTC.

The rearrangement joins TRBV5-1 to TRBJ1-1; D gene uncertain. In germline, CDR1 is SGHRS, CDR2 YFSETQ. The V and J ends lost 2 bases and 0 bases respectively, with 20 bases between them. CDR3 length equals 18 residues. DNA for the CDR3: TGCGCCAGCAGCTTCATGCTTCGTACGACTGTTATGAACACTGAAGCTTTCTTT. Its translation is CASSFMLRTTVMNTEAFF.

The chain employs TRBV5-1 and TRBJ1-1, with D maybe TRBD1 (6 bases). Germline CDR1 SGHRS, CDR2 YFSETQ. V lost 0 bases and J 4 bases, leaving 16 bases between the germline ends. CDR3 length equals 16 residues. The CDR3 coding sequence is TGCGCCAGCAGCTTGGGCCCTACAGGGACCGCCACTGAAGCTTTCTTT. Its translation: CASSLGPTGTATEAFF.

The chain carries TRBV5-6 and TRBJ1-1, with a weak D call TRBD1 (6 bases). The CDR3 extends over 14 amino acids. Deletions cut 5 bases from V and 4 bases from J, with 15 bases between. CDR1 is SGHDT and CDR2 is YYEEEE in the germline V gene. CDR3 coding DNA: TGTGCCAGCAGTCGAACAGGGAGTGGCACTGAAGCTTTCTTT. This translates into CASSRTGSGTEAFF.

The chain is built from TRBV6-5 and TRBJ1-4; 7 bases are a match to TRBD1. The germline V gene has CDR1 MNHEY and CDR2 SVGAGI. The junction had 5 bases not matched to a gene; V was cut back by 6 bases and J by 7 bases. This CDR3 is 13 amino acids long. CDR3 DNA sequence: TGTGCCAGCAGAAGCCGGGACAGTGAAAAACTGTTTTTT. Translated: CASRSRDSEKLFF.

This clone was counted only a few times. The genes are TRBV7-9 and TRBJ2-1; the D gene is possibly TRBD2 (6 bases). CDR1 SEHNR and CDR2 FQNEAQ come from the germline V gene (reference sequence). This CDR3 is built from 15 residues. The germline V and J ends were trimmed by 5 bases and 7 bases, with 18 bases remaining between them. The CDR3 region is CASSGPGLSSNEQFF. CDR3 nucleotides: TGTGCCAGCAGCGGCCCGGGACTCTCCTCGAATGAGCAGTTCTTC.

The chain couples TRBV6-5 to TRBJ1-1; no reliable D call. The germline CDR1 and CDR2 sequences are MNHEY and SVGAGI. The V gene lost 1 base and the J gene lost 1 base, with 7 bases spanning the gap. The CDR3 has 14 residues. The CDR3 is CASSYLAGNTEAFF. CDR3 bases: TGTGCCAGCAGTTACTTGGCAGGGAACACTGAAGCTTTCTTT.

The V call is TRBV11-2, the J call TRBJ2-5; D is undetermined. The CDR3 is 11 residues long. V was pared by 4 bases and J by 5 bases, with 5 bases between. The V gene's germline CDR1 is SGHAT and CDR2 FQNNGV. The DNA of the CDR3 is TGTGCCAGCAGCTCGCAGGAGACCCAGTACTTC. Protein product: CASSSQETQYF.

This clone has only a few counts. The chain joins TRBV2 to TRBJ1-5, with D unresolved. The CDR3 is made up of 15 amino acids. In germline, CDR1 is SNHLY, CDR2 FYNNEI. The V and J ends lost 7 bases and 0 bases respectively, with 13 bases between them. The CDR3 sequence is CASMEQSDSNQPQHF. CDR3 nucleotides: TGTGCCAGCATGGAACAGTCAGATAGCAATCAGCCCCAGCATTTT. Full variable domain (missing parts from reference TRBV2 and TRBJ1-5): EPEVTQTPSHQVTQMGQEVILRCVPISNHLYFYWYRQILGQKVEFLVSFYNNEISEKSEIFDDQFSVERPDGSNFTLKIRSTKLEDSAMYFCASMEQSDSNQPQHFGDGTRLSIL.

The chain joins TRBV4-2 to TRBJ2-3; D uncertain. The CDR3 runs 15 residues. Germline V gene sequence: CDR1 LGHNA, CDR2 YNFKEQ. V gave up 0 bases and J gave up 7 bases, with 14 bases separating them. CDR3: CASSQDKTPGYTQYF. As DNA, the CDR3 is TGTGCCAGCAGCCAAGATAAGACACCAGGTTATACGCAGTATTTT.

The chain is built from TRBV30 and TRBJ2-3; D is undetermined. Germline V lookup: CDR1 GTSNPN, CDR2 SVGIG (reference sequence). V was pared by 0 bases and J by 5 bases, with 3 bases between. The CDR3 sequence is 11 residues long. CDR3 protein: CAWSVQDTQYF. CDR3 nucleotides: TGTGCCTGGAGTGTACAAGATACGCAGTATTTT. Together with reference TRBV30 and TRBJ2-3, the CDR3 gives the full variable domain: SQTIHQWPATLVQPVGSPLSLECTVEGTSNPNLYWYRQAAGRGLQLLFYSVGIGQISSEVPQNLSASRPQDRQFILSSKKLLLSDSGFYLCAWSVQDTQYFGPGTRLTVL.

The V gene is TRBV5-1, the J gene TRBJ1-2; 7 nucleotides agree with TRBD1. The germline V gene has CDR1 SGHRS and CDR2 YFSETQ. The CDR3 contains 17 residues. J gave up 3 bases and V 1 base, and 12 bases lay outside the gene matches. This CDR3 is CASSLLLGRGSDYGYTF. The DNA for the CDR3 is TGCGCCAGCAGCTTGCTGTTGGGCAGGGGGTCCGACTATGGCTACACCTTC.

The chain couples TRBV19 to TRBJ1-5, with TRBD1 matching 7 bases. Trimming at V came to 3 bases and at J to 7 bases, leaving 6 bases not matched to a gene. The CDR3 loop spans 14 amino acids. Germline assignment: CDR1 LNHDA and CDR2 SQIVND (reference sequence). The CDR3 bases are TGTGCCAGTAGTATCCAGGGGGTAAGGCAGCCCCAGCATTTT. Translated, it gives CASSIQGVRQPQHF.

The chain couples TRBV2 to TRBJ2-2; TRBD2 matches 9 bases. V shed 4 bases and J 7 bases; nucleotides not matched to a gene: 13. Germline V gene lookup returns CDR1 SNHLY and CDR2 FYNNEI. The CDR3 is 17 residues long. DNA for the CDR3: TGTGCCAGCAGTGGAACCGGGACTAGCTGGGTTTTCGGGGAGCTGTTTTTT. Amino acid sequence: CASSGTGTSWVFGELFF.

The chain uses TRBV5-6 and TRBJ1-2; TRBD1 is a possible D gene (6 bases). CDR3 size: 14 residues. The germline CDR1 and CDR2 sequences are SGHDT and YYEEEE. V was clipped by 3 bases and J by 8 bases, with 17 bases between them. DNA of the CDR3: TGTGCCAGCAGCTCGGGGGGGGCGCGTATGGGCTACACCTTC. Translating gives CASSSGGARMGYTF.

This chain joins TRBV5-5 and TRBJ1-4; possible D gene TRBD1, 6 bases. V lost 1 base to trimming and J lost 8 bases, with 27 bases between them. This CDR3 has 19 amino acids. CDR1 and CDR2 (germline): SGHKS, YYEKEE (reference sequence). The CDR3 loop reads CASSLRLGQGSVLDEKLFF. As DNA, the CDR3 is TGTGCCAGCAGCTTGAGGTTGGGACAAGGATCGGTCTTAGACGAAAAACTGTTTTTT.

The rearrangement uses TRBV9 and TRBJ2-1; D possibly corresponds to TRBD1 (6 bases). V lost 4 bases to trimming and J lost 8 bases, with 13 bases between them. CDR3 size: 13 residues. Looked up from germline, CDR1 is SGDLS and CDR2 is YYNGEE. This CDR3 reads CASSSQGTHEQFF. Written as DNA, the CDR3 is TGTGCCAGCAGCTCGCAGGGGACGCATGAGCAGTTCTTC. The full variable domain, with the rest looked up from reference TRBV9 and TRBJ2-1, is DSGVTQTPKHLITATGQRVTLRCSPRSGDLSVYWYQQSLDQGLQFLIQYYNGEERAKGNILERFSAQQFPDLHSELNLSSLELGDSALYFCASSSQGTHEQFFGPGTRLTVL.

The chain joins TRBV6-5 to TRBJ2-2, with 10 bases that match TRBD1. The CDR3 extends over 15 amino acids. In germline, CDR1 is MNHEY, CDR2 SVGAGI. The trim removed 5 bases at V and 7 bases at J, leaving 7 bases unmatched. The CDR3 DNA is TGTGCCAGCAGTAAAGGACAGGGGGTCAGCGGGGAGCTGTTTTTT. It yields the protein CASSKGQGVSGELFF.

This chain connects TRBV5-1 to TRBJ2-2; 8 positions match TRBD2. J lost 5 bases, V lost 0 bases, and 15 bases had no gene match. The V gene's germline CDR1 is SGHRS and CDR2 YFSETQ. CDR3 length equals 19 residues. In nucleotides, the CDR3 is TGCGCCAGCAGCTTGGGCGGGACTAGTCGCGGCTCGGGAACCGGGGAGCTGTTTTTT. It encodes CASSLGGTSRGSGTGELFF.

The rearrangement uses TRBV2 and TRBJ2-7; 7 bases fit TRBD1. Germline trimming cut 8 bases from V and 13 bases from J; bases unmatched to any gene: 11. The CDR3 has 11 amino acids. CDR1 and CDR2 (germline): SNHLY, FYNNEI. The CDR3 DNA follows: TGTGCCAGCTCCCAGGACAGGATTGTTTACTTC. It codes for CASSQDRIVYF.

The J gene is TRBJ2-7, the V gene TRBV7-6, with a tentative D call TRBD1 (5 bases). This CDR3 is 14 amino acids long. Trimming left V 5 bases short and J 0 bases short, with 11 bases between. CDR1 is SGHVS and CDR2 is FNYEAQ in the germline V gene. CDR3 sequence (DNA): TGTGCCAGCAGCCGAGACAGTAACTCCTACGAGCAGTACTTC. This encodes CASSRDSNSYEQYF. Full variable domain (remainder filled in from reference TRBV7-6 and TRBJ2-7): GAGVSQSPRYKVTKRGQDVALRCDPISGHVSLYWYRQALGQGPEFLTYFNYEAQQDKSGLPNDRFSAERPEGSISTLTIQRTEQRDSAMYRCASSRDSNSYEQYFGPGTRLTVT.

This chain uses TRBV6-1 with TRBJ2-3, with D possibly being TRBD2 (5 bases). The V and J ends lost 3 bases and 0 bases respectively, with 7 bases between them. This CDR3 is 14 amino acids long. The germline gives CDR1 MNHNS, CDR2 SASEGT. Here the CDR3 reads CASSEIASTDTQYF. DNA for the CDR3: TGTGCCAGCAGTGAGATAGCGAGCACAGATACGCAGTATTTT.

The gene calls are TRBV10-3 and TRBJ1-1, with a weak D call TRBD1 (6 bases). The CDR3 spans 14 residues. The germline V gene has CDR1 ENHRY and CDR2 SYGVKD. V lost 10 bases to trimming and J lost 1 base, with 16 bases between them. This CDR3 is CATVLDSGNTEAFF. CDR3 nucleotides: TGTGCCACTGTTTTGGACAGTGGGAACACTGAAGCTTTCTTT.

The J gene is TRBJ2-1, the V gene TRBV5-1, with D uncertain. The CDR3 is made up of 11 amino acids. The germline V and J ends were trimmed by 2 bases and 7 bases, with 4 bases remaining between them. Germline lookup yields CDR1 SGHRS and CDR2 YFSETQ. Here the CDR3 reads CASSFSNEQFF. CDR3 nucleotide sequence: TGCGCCAGCAGCTTTTCTAATGAGCAGTTCTTC.

The chain is built from TRBV2 and TRBJ1-2; weak D call: TRBD1 (6 bases). Germline V CDR1 and CDR2: SNHLY, FYNNEI. V lost 11 bases and J 7 bases, leaving 17 bases between the germline ends. The CDR3 extends over 12 amino acids. The CDR3 DNA reads as TGTGCCCCGTCTAAGGGGGAAGGTGGCTACACCTTC. This gives the protein CAPSKGEGGYTF.